This T cell receptor (beta chain) appears in the sequencing data of a study of T cells in Graves' hyperthyroidism and ophthalmopathy. The V gene end was trimmed by 3 bases and the J gene end by 5 bases; junction bases not matched to a gene: 16. Germline V gives CDR1 SGHTA, CDR2 FQGNSA. The CDR3 is made up of 19 amino acids. Regions amplified from RNA transcripts were the TCR beta CDR3 regions. When the TCR CDR3 underwent first-round RT-PCR, the HTBI primer set was used. TCRdb reprocessed the multiplex PCR reads via MiXCR and lists one record per CDR3 protein. The sample has hundreds of thousands of distinct CDR3 sequences, 14% seen once.

Sample: blood. This chain connects TRBV7-2 to TRBJ2-2; 9 bases are shared with TRBD2. The TCR comes from a woman younger than 35 with Graves' hyperthyroidism. The CDR3: CASSFSLQREAMKTGELFF. The CDR3 DNA follows: TGTGCCAGCAGCTTCAGTCTACAGCGGGAGGCCATGAAGACCGGGGAGCTGTTTTTT.